This is a list of T cell receptor beta chains from one sample in a study of response to subunit inactivated influenza vaccine. MiXCR, applied by TCRdb to the RT-PCR reads, yields one record per CDR3 protein. In the table there are 500,000 or so distinct CDR3 sequences, over 9.5% of which are singletons. The sample here was PBMCs from blood, taken roughly 45 days after vaccination. These receptors were taken from a man aged 45-65 years who received an inactivated influenza vaccine. Each CDR3 is given with its conserved first and last residue. Fields, in order: clone size, V gene, J gene, D gene, CDR3 protein, CDR3 DNA. D genes are given only for firm matches. Size is stated for part of the rows, as once, few or many counts, or as a class when the clone is expanded.

>few|TRBV7-3|TRBJ2-1|TRBD1
CASSPGQGIDEQFF
TGTGCCAGCAGCCCCGGACAGGGAATCGATGAGCAGTTCTTC
>-|TRBV12-3/TRBV12-4|TRBJ1-2|-
CASSPGDFYGYTF
TGTGCCAGCAGTCCGGGGGATTTCTATGGCTACACCTTC
>-|TRBV18|TRBJ2-7|-
CASSQATGTFYEQYF
TGTGCCAGCTCACAAGCGACAGGGACTTTCTACGAGCAGTACTTC
>many|TRBV10-3|TRBJ2-1|-
CAISGSESPYNEQFF
TGTGCCATCAGTGGGAGCGAGTCCCCCTACAATGAGCAGTTCTTC
>-|TRBV5-1|TRBJ1-1|-
CASSLEGGYTEAFF
TGCGCCAGCAGCTTGGAAGGGGGGTACACTGAAGCTTTCTTT
>many|TRBV12-3/TRBV12-4|TRBJ1-2|-
CASSYGKGGGYTF
TGTGCCAGCAGTTACGGAAAGGGAGGTGGCTACACCTTC
>many|TRBV12-3/TRBV12-4|TRBJ2-3|TRBD1
CASSPRQGDTDTQYF
TGTGCCAGCAGCCCTAGACAGGGAGACACAGATACGCAGTATTTT
>few|TRBV21-1|TRBJ2-7|-
CASSTLSSGVPYEEQYF
TGTGCCAGCAGCACGCTATCCTCGGGAGTCCCCTACGAGGAGCAGTACTTC
>-|TRBV28|TRBJ2-7|TRBD2
CASSLPGGVSYERYF
TGTGCCAGCAGTCTGCCGGGAGGAGTGAGCTACGAGCGGTACTTC
>few|TRBV5-4|TRBJ2-5|TRBD2
CASSGLDQETQYF
TGTGCCAGCAGCGGACTAGACCAAGAGACCCAGTACTTC
>many|TRBV7-6|TRBJ2-7|-
CASSLPGVNEQYF
TGTGCCAGCAGCTTGCCAGGGGTCAACGAGCAGTACTTC
>-|TRBV5-1|TRBJ2-3|-
CASTSGALGDTQYF
TGCGCCAGCACCTCGGGGGCCTTGGGAGATACGCAGTATTTT
>-|TRBV5-6|TRBJ1-4|-
CASSLYSQTNEKLFF
TGTGCCAGCAGCTTGTATAGCCAAACTAATGAAAAACTGTTTTTT
>few|TRBV5-6|TRBJ2-1|TRBD2
CASSLRTSGGRPYNEQFF
TGTGCCAGCAGCTTGAGGACTAGCGGGGGTCGACCGTACAATGAGCAGTTCTTC
>many|TRBV29-1|TRBJ2-7|TRBD1
CSVERDRGSSEQYF
TGCAGCGTAGAAAGGGACAGGGGGAGTTCCGAGCAGTACTTC
>few|TRBV5-1|TRBJ1-6|-
CASSSSDGRLGSPLHF
TGCGCCAGCAGCTCATCGGACGGACGATTGGGTTCACCCCTCCACTTT
>-|TRBV7-6|TRBJ2-7|-
CASSRTGQFYEQYF
TGTGCCAGCAGCCGAACTGGACAGTTCTACGAGCAGTACTTC
>-|TRBV6-1|TRBJ2-7|TRBD1
CASSPLGQGVANEQYF
TGTGCCAGCAGTCCTCTAGGGCAGGGGGTCGCCAACGAGCAGTACTTC
>many|TRBV12-3/TRBV12-4|TRBJ1-2|TRBD1
CASSSGQGASYTF
TGTGCCAGCAGCTCAGGACAGGGGGCAAGCTACACCTTC
>few|TRBV5-1|TRBJ1-1|-
CASSLTGQINEAFF
TGCGCCAGCAGCTTAACAGGGCAGATAAATGAAGCTTTCTTT
>-|TRBV5-1|TRBJ2-3|TRBD2
CASSLALAGGTDTQYF
TGCGCCAGCAGCTTGGCGTTAGCGGGGGGCACAGATACGCAGTATTTT
>-|TRBV7-2|TRBJ2-1|-
CASSQGPGTEQFF
TGTGCCAGCAGCCAGGGACCCGGCACTGAGCAGTTCTTC
>-|TRBV4-2|TRBJ2-1|-
CASSQDRTVAYNEQFF
TGTGCCAGCAGCCAAGATCGGACAGTTGCCTACAATGAGCAGTTCTTC
>-|TRBV20-1|TRBJ2-7|TRBD2
CRTWRTSGKNYEQYF
TGCAGAACCTGGAGGACTAGCGGGAAAAACTACGAGCAGTACTTC